The 26 T cell receptor beta chains given below trace back to one sample, sequenced in a study of cytomegalovirus exposure and HLA in healthy donors. PCR involved 60 Vbeta and 13 Jbeta primers. Profiling relied on immunoSEQ multiplex PCR, and the TCRdb table lists in-frame clones only, not all of them. The sample lists some 110,000 clones; about 83% were seen once. Sequencing was done on a sample of PBMCs. Source of these receptors: a man aged 18 to 29 in good health and CMV-seronegative.

V and J are TRBV19 and TRBJ2-3; 8 bases are shared with TRBD1. The CDR3 length is 15 residues. CDR1 and CDR2 from the germline V gene are LNHDA and SQIVND (reference sequence). V trimming: 5 bases; J trimming: 7 bases; junction bases outside the gene matches: 11. CDR3 bases: TGTGCCAGTAGTGTACCCGGACAGGGTGGAAATACGCAGTATTTT. Encoded protein: CASSVPGQGGNTQYF.

This clone was detected once. The chain employs TRBV10-3 and TRBJ2-7; 12 bases line up with TRBD1. This CDR3 has 15 amino acids. The junction had 8 bases not matched to a gene; V was cut back by 6 bases and J by 5 bases. Germline V CDR1 and CDR2: ENHRY, SYGVKD. CDR3 sequence (DNA): TGTGCCATCAGGCCAACCGGGACAGGGGGCAACGAGCAGTACTTC. Its translation: CAIRPTGTGGNEQYF.

This clone appeared a single time. V gene TRBV5-1 combines with J gene TRBJ2-2, with 11 bases that match TRBD1. Germline lookup yields CDR1 SGHRS and CDR2 YFSETQ. The ends lost 6 bases at V and 4 bases at J; junction bases unmatched: 5. The CDR3 length is 15 residues. DNA of the CDR3: TGCGCCAGCATCCCCGGGACAGGGGGCACCGGGGAGCTGTTTTTT. Amino acids: CASIPGTGGTGELFF.

About this clone itself: The same CDR3 is also encoded by other DNA sequences in this sample. The gene calls are TRBV5-1 and TRBJ1-1, with 8 bases fitting TRBD1. Germline loops: CDR1 SGHRS, CDR2 YFSETQ. There are 16 residues in the CDR3. J was trimmed by 0 bases and V by 4 bases; bases with no gene match: 8. The CDR3, as DNA: TGCGCCAGCAGCGTCGACAGGGGCGCATTGAACACTGAAGCTTTCTTT. Amino acids: CASSVDRGALNTEAFF.

This clone was seen only a few times. The V gene is TRBV15, the J gene TRBJ2-1; 7 bases map to TRBD2. Germline V gene lookup returns CDR1 LNHNV and CDR2 YYDKDF (reference sequence). The CDR3 has 15 residues. With 3 bases clipped from V and 8 bases from J, the junction kept 10 bases outside the gene matches. CDR3 region: CATSRLADFSDEQFF. CDR3 nucleotides: TGTGCCACCAGCAGGCTAGCGGATTTCTCTGATGAGCAGTTCTTC.

The rearrangement uses TRBV6-5 and TRBJ2-5; D is unresolved. The V and J ends lost 3 bases and 5 bases respectively, with 7 bases between them. CDR1 is MNHEY and CDR2 is SVGAGI in the germline V gene. The CDR3 is 12 residues long. DNA for the CDR3: TGTGCCAGCAGTTATTCTAGGGAGACCCAGTACTTC. Its translation: CASSYSRETQYF.

The chain is built from TRBV9 and TRBJ2-1, with TRBD1 identical over 8 bases. Germline V CDR1 and CDR2: SGDLS, YYNGEE. Trimming cost V 8 bases and J 7 bases; bases outside gene matches: 11. The CDR3 length is 14 residues. CDR3 in DNA: TGTGCCAGTTCAGGGGGCGGGTTGGCTAATGAGCAGTTCTTC. Translated, it gives CASSGGGLANEQFF.

V and J are TRBV7-9 and TRBJ2-7, with 9 nucleotides matching TRBD1. Germline V gives CDR1 SEHNR, CDR2 FQNEAQ (reference sequence). V shed 1 base, J shed 6 bases, and the junction held 7 bases outside the gene matches. This CDR3 contains 15 residues. Written as DNA, the CDR3 is TGTGCCAGCAGCTTAGGCCTACAGGGGGCAACCGAGCAGTACTTC. Its protein is CASSLGLQGATEQYF.

The chain carries TRBV7-9 and TRBJ2-7; 10 bases map to TRBD1. The trim removed 5 bases at V and 3 bases at J, leaving 7 bases unmatched. The CDR3 consists of 15 residues. Germline V gives CDR1 SEHNR, CDR2 FQNEAQ (reference sequence). DNA for the CDR3: TGTGCCAGCAGCAGAGGACAGGGGGGCTTCTACGAGCAGTACTTC. The encoded protein is CASSRGQGGFYEQYF. Combining the CDR3 with reference TRBV7-9 and TRBJ2-7 gives the whole variable domain DTGVSQNPRHKITKRGQNVTFRCDPISEHNRLYWYRQTLGQGPEFLTYFQNEAQLEKSRLLSDRFSAERPKGSFSTLEIQRTEQGDSAMYLCASSRGQGGFYEQYFGPGTRLTVT.

The chain is built from TRBV2 and TRBJ2-7, with D possibly matching TRBD2 (6 bases). Between the trimmed V and J ends, which lost 4 bases and 4 bases, there was a span of 14 bases. Germline V gene sequence: CDR1 SNHLY, CDR2 FYNNEI. This CDR3 is 14 amino acids long. CDR3 bases: TGTGCCAGCAGTGCATGGAGGGGAGAGTACGAGCAGTACTTC. It specifies CASSAWRGEYEQYF.

The gene calls are TRBV28 and TRBJ2-1, with 9 bases matching TRBD1. CDR1 and CDR2 (germline): MDHEN, SYDVKM. The V and J ends lost 3 bases and 3 bases, in that order; junction bases with no gene match: 6. The length of the CDR3 is 16 residues. DNA of the CDR3: TGTGCCAGCAGTTTTTCCTCGACAGGGGGCTACAATGAGCAGTTCTTC. Its protein is CASSFSSTGGYNEQFF.

The chain couples TRBV7-2 to TRBJ2-2; weak D call: TRBD2 (6 bases). The CDR3 is made up of 15 amino acids. The ends were cut back, 5 bases at V and 0 bases at J, with 10 bases in the middle. The germline gives CDR1 SGHTA, CDR2 FQGNSA. CDR3 nucleotides: TGTGCCAGCAGCATTCTAGCGTCGAACACCGGGGAGCTGTTTTTT. It translates to CASSILASNTGELFF.

J is TRBJ1-1 and V is TRBV11-3, with 7 bases that match TRBD1. Germline-derived CDR1 and CDR2 are SGHNT and YENEEA. CDR3 length equals 14 residues. J lost 8 bases, V lost 1 base, and 7 bases had no gene match. CDR3 loop: CASSLGDSLGEAFF. In DNA, the CDR3 is TGTGCCAGCAGCTTAGGGGACAGCCTGGGCGAAGCTTTCTTT.

The chain recombines TRBV7-2 with TRBJ2-1; 10 bases match TRBD2. V gave up 1 base and J gave up 9 bases; unmatched junction bases: 9. CDR3 length equals 16 residues. Germline CDR1 is SGHTA and CDR2 is FQGNSA. The chain's CDR3 is CASSLGLAGVRGEQFF. CDR3 bases: TGTGCCAGCAGCTTAGGGCTAGCGGGAGTCAGGGGTGAGCAGTTCTTC.

The chain has TRBV5-1 and TRBJ1-4; D may be TRBD1 (5 bases). This CDR3 region has 16 residues. CDR1 and CDR2 (germline): SGHRS, YFSETQ. Trimming took off 0 bases at V and 7 bases at J, with 16 bases between the two ends. The CDR3 spells CASSLGGGTRAEKLFF. CDR3 DNA: TGCGCCAGCAGCTTGGGGGGAGGGACCCGGGCTGAAAAACTGTTTTTT.

V is TRBV27 and J is TRBJ2-5; TRBD2 aligns across 13 bases. The CDR3 contains 16 residues. V gave up 9 bases and J gave up 4 bases; unmatched junction bases: 11. Germline loops: CDR1 MNHEY, CDR2 SMNVEV (reference sequence). DNA for the CDR3: TGTGCCAGTTCCGGACTAGCGGGAGAGCTTATAGAGACCCAGTACTTC. Translation gives CASSGLAGELIETQYF.

The chain has TRBV5-8 and TRBJ1-1; the D is unclear. This CDR3 region has 10 residues. The germline V gene encodes CDR1 SGHTS and CDR2 YDEGEE. The CDR3 DNA reads TGTGCTCGGGGGAACACTGAAGCTTTCTTT. Translating it yields CARGNTEAFF.

In nucleotides, the CDR3 is TGCGCCAGCAGCCAGCCCGGGACAGGCACAGATACGCAGTATTTT. Protein product: CASSQPGTGTDTQYF. The rearrangement links TRBV4-1 to TRBJ2-3; 7 bases line up with TRBD1. This CDR3 is 15 amino acids long. Germline V gives CDR1 MGHRA, CDR2 YSYEKL. Unmatched junction bases numbered 4, after V lost 3 bases and J lost 1 base.

The rearrangement joins TRBV27 to TRBJ1-1; TRBD1 matches 8 bases. CDR1 and CDR2 (germline): MNHEY, SMNVEV (reference sequence). V trimming: 6 bases; J trimming: 5 bases; junction bases outside the gene matches: 8. This CDR3 contains 14 residues. DNA for the CDR3: TGTGCCAGCAGCCCCCTCGACAGGGGTACTGAAGCTTTCTTT. Its translation: CASSPLDRGTEAFF.

V gene TRBV9 combines with J gene TRBJ2-1, with 10 positions matching TRBD2. Germline CDR1 is SGDLS and CDR2 is YYNGEE. Germline trimming cut 0 bases from V and 3 bases from J; bases unmatched to any gene: 6. The CDR3 runs to 17 residues. The CDR3 DNA sequence: TGTGCCAGCAGCGTAGCTATATTAGCGGGAGGCTACAATGAGCAGTTCTTC. Translation gives CASSVAILAGGYNEQFF.

Regarding this clone: Relative to the germline gene, one junction end is altered; a read error may explain this. The V call is TRBV6-5, the J call TRBJ2-7; no clear D. The CDR3 length is 14 residues. CDR1 is MNHEY, CDR2 SVGAGI, per germline. CDR3 sequence (DNA): TGTGCCAGCAGTTATCTCGCCACTTCCTGCGAGCAGTACTTC. Encoded protein: CASSYLATSCEQYF.

This chain joins TRBV7-9 and TRBJ2-1; 8 positions match TRBD2. V was pared by 8 bases and J by 3 bases, with 15 bases of the junction left unmatched. Per germline, CDR1 SEHNR and CDR2 FQNEAQ (reference sequence). The CDR3 consists of 17 residues. The DNA of the CDR3 is TGTGCCAGCTACTCGTCCGGCAGCGGGAGCATCTACAATGAGCAGTTCTTC. It specifies CASYSSGSGSIYNEQFF.

This chain connects TRBV6-5 to TRBJ2-7, with a possible D match to TRBD2 (5 bases). Germline V gene sequence: CDR1 MNHEY, CDR2 SVGAGI. CDR3 length equals 14 residues. Trimming took off 2 bases at V and 1 base at J, with 9 bases between the two ends. The CDR3 DNA reads as TGTGCCAGCAGTTACGAGACGGGATCCTACGAGCAGTACTTC. Its translation is CASSYETGSYEQYF.

The genes are TRBV30 and TRBJ1-2; the match to TRBD1 covers 9 bases. The CDR3 runs 14 residues. The trim removed 7 bases at V and 4 bases at J, leaving 10 bases unmatched. The germline V gene has CDR1 GTSNPN and CDR2 SVGIG (reference sequence). The CDR3 DNA sequence: TGTGCCTTGACCCGGGACAGGGTCGTCTATGGCTACACCTTC. It is translated as CALTRDRVVYGYTF.

As DNA, the CDR3 is TGTGCCGCAAGGGACAGGGCTGGTTCGGGCAATCAGCCCCAGCATTTT. This translates into CAARDRAGSGNQPQHF. V gene TRBV19 combines with J gene TRBJ1-5; TRBD1 matches 9 bases. The CDR3 is 16 residues long. CDR1 and CDR2 (germline): LNHDA, SQIVND (reference sequence). Trimming removed 11 bases from V and 2 bases from J; junction bases left unmatched: 13.

The CDR3 reads CASSPIGIHGEKLFF. Here the CDR3 DNA reads TGTGCCAGTAGCCCGATCGGGATCCACGGGGAAAAACTGTTTTTT. The chain combines TRBV19 with TRBJ1-4; the D is unclear. The CDR3 totals 15 residues. V was trimmed by 6 bases and J by 8 bases, leaving 19 bases between them. Germline CDR1 is LNHDA and CDR2 is SQIVND (reference sequence).